The rows below give T cell receptor beta chains drawn from one sample of a study of blood T cells in healthy people across ages. TCRdb ran MiXCR on the 5' RACE reads and lists one entry per CDR3 protein. The sample records hundreds of thousands of distinct CDR3 sequences, 20% to 25% being singletons. The sample consisted of blood. Source of these receptors: a man in his 70s in good health. The CDR3 runs from the conserved cysteine through the conserved F or W. Each record gives: D gene, clone size, J gene, V gene, CDR3 length, CDR3 protein, CDR3 DNA. A D gene is named only where the DNA matches it firmly. The size entry is marked missing in some rows and otherwise reads once, few, many or a size class.

NA	NA	TRBJ1-1	TRBV3-1	14	CASSQEVMNTEAFF	TGTGCCAGCAGCCAGGAGGTGATGAACACTGAAGCTTTCTTT
NA	NA	TRBJ1-6	TRBV6-5	12	CASTAGNSPLHF	TGTGCCAGCACCGCCGGGAATTCACCCCTCCACTTT
NA	NA	TRBJ2-1	TRBV15	13	CATSRDGDNEQFF	TGTGCCACCAGCAGAGATGGGGATAATGAGCAGTTCTTC
TRBD2	NA	TRBJ2-3	TRBV9	17	CASSQRPSGSGTDTQYF	TGTGCCAGCAGCCAAAGGCCCAGCGGGAGTGGCACAGATACGCAGTATTTT
TRBD2	NA	TRBJ2-1	TRBV6-2/TRBV6-3	14	CASHGTSGANEQFF	TGTGCCAGCCACGGGACTAGCGGAGCCAATGAGCAGTTCTTC
NA	few	TRBJ2-2	TRBV24-1	13	CATSDLHTGELFF	TGTGCCACCAGTGATTTACACACCGGGGAGCTGTTTTTT
TRBD2	NA	TRBJ2-7	TRBV7-2	13	CASGRTSFYEQYF	TGTGCCAGCGGACGGACTAGTTTCTACGAGCAGTACTTC
TRBD1	NA	TRBJ2-5	TRBV19	14	CASRQPSDRGKQYF	TGTGCCAGTAGACAACCATCGGACAGGGGAAAGCAGTACTTC
NA	NA	TRBJ2-5	TRBV6-5	13	CTSRPHGAGTQYF	TGTACCAGCAGACCCCATGGGGCAGGGACCCAGTACTTC
NA	few	TRBJ2-5	TRBV28	15	CASTLSGSNQETQYF	TGTGCCAGCACCCTTAGCGGTTCTAACCAAGAGACCCAGTACTTC
NA	NA	TRBJ2-1	TRBV7-3	13	CASSTRTTGEQFF	TGTGCCAGCAGCACCCGGACTACCGGAGAGCAGTTCTTC
NA	NA	TRBJ2-1	TRBV6-1	14	CATKEGGLSNEQFF	TGTGCCACCAAAGAGGGGGGTTTAAGCAATGAGCAGTTCTTC
TRBD2	NA	TRBJ2-1	TRBV27	16	CASSPKLAASYNEQFF	TGTGCCAGCAGTCCGAAACTAGCGGCCTCCTACAATGAGCAGTTCTTC
NA	many	TRBJ2-7	TRBV20-1	14	CSAATGTQSNEQYF	TGCAGTGCGGCAACCGGGACTCAAAGCAACGAGCAGTACTTC
TRBD1	NA	TRBJ2-7	TRBV5-5	15	CASSFQDRSSYEQYF	TGTGCCAGCAGCTTTCAGGACAGGAGCTCCTACGAGCAGTACTTC
TRBD2	few	TRBJ2-4	TRBV19	16	CASKETSGSVKNIQYF	TGTGCCAGTAAGGAGACTAGCGGGAGTGTCAAAAACATTCAGTACTTC
TRBD1	NA	TRBJ2-5	TRBV29-1	14	CSVRLGTGGETQYF	TGCAGCGTGAGGCTCGGGACAGGCGGAGAGACCCAGTACTTC
TRBD1	NA	TRBJ2-6	TRBV19	17	CASSPRQGAPGANVLTF	TGTGCCAGTAGTCCGCGACAGGGGGCCCCTGGGGCCAACGTCCTGACTTTC
TRBD1	NA	TRBJ1-2	TRBV20-1	14	CSATGTGKNYGYTF	TGCAGTGCAACCGGGACAGGGAAAAACTATGGCTACACCTTC
TRBD2	NA	TRBJ2-3	TRBV7-6	15	CASSFDQGAGDTQYF	TGTGCCAGCAGCTTCGATCAGGGAGCGGGGGATACGCAGTATTTT
TRBD1	NA	TRBJ2-7	TRBV12-3/TRBV12-4	14	CASSPGQFSHEQYF	TGTGCCAGCAGTCCGGGACAGTTCTCCCACGAGCAGTACTTC
NA	NA	TRBJ1-2	TRBV12-5	13	CASGQIGAGGYTF	TGTGCTAGTGGTCAAATTGGGGCCGGTGGCTACACCTTC
NA	NA	TRBJ2-5	TRBV20-1	14	CSAWEAGGEETQYF	TGCAGTGCTTGGGAGGCAGGGGGTGAAGAGACCCAGTACTTC
TRBD2	few	TRBJ2-1	TRBV20-1	15	CSARNFQREGLEQFF	TGCAGTGCTAGGAATTTCCAGCGGGAGGGCCTTGAGCAGTTCTTC
TRBD2	few	TRBJ2-1	TRBV3-1	14	CASSQPAGLGEQFF	TGTGCCAGCAGCCAGCCAGCGGGGTTGGGTGAGCAGTTCTTC
NA	few	TRBJ2-4	TRBV12-3/TRBV12-4	12	CASSLEKNIQYF	TGTGCCAGCAGTTTAGAGAAAAACATTCAGTACTTC
TRBD2	few	TRBJ2-3	TRBV7-9	16	CASSLEAGGSTDTQYF	TGTGCCAGCAGCTTAGAGGCGGGAGGGAGCACAGATACGCAGTATTTT
NA	many	TRBJ1-2	TRBV20-1	11	CSASTNYGYTF	TGCAGTGCTAGTACAAACTATGGCTACACCTTC
TRBD2	many	TRBJ2-1	TRBV27	16	CASSQMTSGRSNEQFF	TGTGCCAGCAGTCAGATGACTAGCGGGAGGAGCAATGAGCAGTTCTTC
NA	NA	TRBJ2-3	TRBV6-6	12	CASSYMVGARYF	TGTGCCAGCAGTTACATGGTGGGCGCCAGGTATTTT
NA	few	TRBJ2-5	TRBV20-1	15	CSARVVQSSQETQYF	TGCAGTGCTAGAGTGGTACAGTCCTCCCAAGAGACCCAGTACTTC
NA	few	TRBJ2-3	TRBV29-1	14	CSVEMTASTDTQYF	TGCAGCGTTGAGATGACGGCTAGCACAGATACGCAGTATTTT
NA	NA	TRBJ2-5	TRBV6-5	14	CASSYYSHGETQYF	TGTGCCAGCAGTTACTACAGCCACGGGGAGACCCAGTACTTC
NA	few	TRBJ2-1	TRBV12-3/TRBV12-4	13	CASSWRGDNEQFF	TGTGCCAGCAGTTGGAGGGGTGACAATGAGCAGTTCTTC
NA	few	TRBJ1-1	TRBV3-1	15	CASRVNSPTNTEAFF	TGTGCCAGCAGGGTTAACTCCCCTACGAACACTGAAGCTTTCTTT
NA	few	TRBJ2-7	TRBV5-1	14	CASSLVQGFYEQYF	TGCGCCAGCAGCTTGGTTCAGGGATTCTACGAGCAGTACTTC
TRBD1	NA	TRBJ2-1	TRBV5-1	18	CASSLVPGQGATYNEQFF	TGCGCCAGCAGCTTGGTCCCGGGACAGGGGGCAACCTACAATGAGCAGTTCTTC
NA	few	TRBJ2-1	TRBV29-1	15	CSVEGQSSSYNEQFF	TGCAGCGTTGAAGGCCAATCCAGCTCCTACAATGAGCAGTTCTTC
NA	many	TRBJ2-7	TRBV12-3/TRBV12-4	12	CASSSSGWEQYF	TGTGCCAGCAGTTCCTCAGGGTGGGAGCAGTACTTC
NA	few	TRBJ2-3	TRBV20-1	9	CSAGNTQYF	TGCAGTGCTGGTAATACGCAGTATTTT
NA	few	TRBJ1-5	TRBV28	12	CASTQAGQPQHF	TGTGCCAGCACCCAAGCAGGACAGCCCCAGCATTTT
TRBD1	NA	TRBJ2-5	TRBV29-1	12	CSVTTGEETQYF	TGCAGCGTCACTACAGGGGAAGAGACCCAGTACTTC
NA	few	TRBJ2-5	TRBV28	13	CASSFYRSVTQYF	TGTGCCAGCAGTTTCTATCGGTCGGTGACCCAGTACTTC
NA	NA	TRBJ2-1	TRBV11-1	14	CASSPGLTYNEQFF	TGTGCCAGCAGCCCGGGACTCACCTACAATGAGCAGTTCTTC
NA	NA	TRBJ2-1	TRBV2	16	CASSEASGSSYNEQFF	TGTGCCAGCAGTGAAGCTAGCGGCAGCTCCTACAATGAGCAGTTCTTC
NA	few	TRBJ2-3	TRBV2	12	CASREYTDTQYF	TGTGCCAGCAGGGAATACACAGATACGCAGTATTTT
NA	many	TRBJ2-1	TRBV5-6	13	CASSLVSPHEQFF	TGTGCCAGCAGCTTGGTCTCCCCCCATGAGCAGTTCTTC
NA	few	TRBJ2-4	TRBV18	14	CASSPRTGKNIQYF	TGTGCCAGTTCACCCCGGACTGGGAAAAACATTCAGTACTTC
NA	NA	TRBJ2-1	TRBV21-1	15	CASSKDTITYNEQFF	TGTGCCAGCAGCAAGGACACGATCACCTACAATGAGCAGTTCTTC
NA	NA	TRBJ2-5	TRBV7-2	15	CASSLRRQAQETQYF	TGTGCCAGCAGCTTGCGTAGACAGGCCCAAGAGACCCAGTACTTC
NA	NA	TRBJ2-1	TRBV6-1	17	CASSRTGSGSSYNEQFF	TGTGCCAGCAGTAGGACAGGGAGCGGGAGCTCCTACAATGAGCAGTTCTTC
TRBD1	NA	TRBJ1-5	TRBV20-1	17	CSAIRQGPGSGNQPQHF	TGCAGTGCTATTCGACAGGGGCCTGGGTCGGGCAATCAGCCCCAGCATTTT
TRBD2	NA	TRBJ2-1	TRBV20-1	18	CSARSPGLAGQSYNEQFF	TGCAGTGCTAGATCCCCGGGACTAGCGGGGCAATCCTACAATGAGCAGTTCTTC
NA	NA	TRBJ1-5	TRBV20-1	15	CSARGSLGGNQPQHF	TGCAGTGCTAGAGGGTCGTTGGGCGGCAATCAGCCCCAGCATTTT
TRBD2	many	TRBJ2-1	TRBV4-3	15	CASTQAGGSYNEQFF	TGCGCCAGCACCCAGGCGGGGGGCTCCTACAATGAGCAGTTCTTC
TRBD2	many	TRBJ2-1	TRBV27	17	CASRSSRTSGRRDEQFF	TGTGCCAGCAGATCGAGCCGGACTAGCGGGAGAAGGGATGAGCAGTTCTTC
TRBD2	NA	TRBJ2-3	TRBV29-1	12	CSVETSGNTQYF	TGCAGCGTTGAGACTAGCGGGAATACGCAGTATTTT
NA	NA	TRBJ1-1	TRBV5-5	13	CASSLPGDTEAFF	TGTGCCAGCAGCTTGCCGGGGGACACTGAAGCTTTCTTT